Presented here are 6 T cell receptor beta chains from one specimen sequenced in a study of control samples from healthy donors and cancer patients. Using immunoSEQ multiplex PCR, the repertoire was profiled, and TCRdb retains in-frame clones only, with some absent. The table has roughly 80,000 clones, roughly 90% seen once; the top ten hold roughly 6%. The sample was blood. These TCRs come from a man aged 45 to 65 in good health.

This chain links TRBV12-3 or TRBV12-4 with TRBJ1-3; perhaps TRBD1 as D (6 bases). CDR3 size: 12 residues. V was shortened by 3 bases and J by 7 bases, with 7 bases between the two germline ends. The CDR3 DNA sequence: TGTGCCAGCAGTTTTAGGGGGAACACCATATATTTT. Translation gives CASSFRGNTIYF.

J is TRBJ2-7 and V is TRBV30; 10 nucleotides match TRBD1. Looked up from germline, CDR1 is GTSNPN and CDR2 is SVGIG (reference sequence). The CDR3 consists of 17 residues. After removal of 3 bases from V and 4 bases from J, the junction contained 15 bases not matched to a gene. As DNA, the CDR3 is TGTGCCTGGAGACCCGGGACAGGGGCCCTTTTGGGGTACGAGCAGTACTTC. Translated: CAWRPGTGALLGYEQYF.

Written as DNA, the CDR3 is TGTGCCTCGGTATCGGCGGGGGACCCTACCTCCTACGAGCAGTACTTC. Its translation is CASVSAGDPTSYEQYF. This chain connects TRBV19 to TRBJ2-7; 7 bases align to TRBD2. V shed 11 bases, J shed 0 bases, and the junction held 16 bases outside the gene matches. The CDR3 is 16 amino acids. Germline assignment: CDR1 LNHDA and CDR2 SQIVND (reference sequence).

CDR3 bases: TGTGCCACCAGCAGGGGCCGGGACAGGGTGGGGCAGCCCCAGCATTTT. Translating gives CATSRGRDRVGQPQHF. The chain links TRBV15 to TRBJ1-5; 9 nucleotides line up with TRBD1. V shed 3 bases and J 7 bases; nucleotides not matched to a gene: 10. The length of the CDR3 is 16 residues. Germline CDR1 LNHNV, CDR2 YYDKDF (reference sequence).

This chain joins TRBV5-1 and TRBJ2-3, with 8 bases matching TRBD2. Germline lookup yields CDR1 SGHRS and CDR2 YFSETQ. The CDR3 spans 14 residues. V trimming: 7 bases; J trimming: 1 base; junction bases outside the gene matches: 5. The DNA of the CDR3 is TGCGCCAGCGCGGGGGGCCGGGGCACAGATACGCAGTATTTT. Translated: CASAGGRGTDTQYF.

The J gene is TRBJ2-5, the V gene TRBV27; 11 nucleotides agree with TRBD2. The length of the CDR3 is 15 residues. Unmatched junction bases numbered 5, after V lost 6 bases and J lost 2 bases. Germline V gives CDR1 MNHEY, CDR2 SMNVEV (reference sequence). CDR3 residues: CASSEWTSGQETQYF. CDR3 sequence (DNA): TGTGCCAGCAGCGAATGGACTAGCGGGCAAGAGACCCAGTACTTC.